This is a list of T cell receptor beta chains from one sample in a study of T cells after posttransplantation cyclophosphamide. Sequencing was performed with immunoSEQ multiplex PCR; in TCRdb, only in-frame clones are kept and a portion is missing. The sample holds 20,000 to 25,000 clones, roughly 90% seen once. Sequencing was performed on PBMCs, taken after an allogeneic stem cell transplant with a calcineurin inhibitor and methotrexate. These receptors all stem from a female patient in her forties or fifties who received an allogeneic stem cell transplant from an unrelated donor, was CMV-positive, and had chronic GVHD only. Some T cells may be provided by the graft donor. Both conserved end residues are part of each CDR3. D genes are given only for firm matches. Part of the rows lack a size; the others show once, few, many or a class for expanded clones.

size: NA
D: NA
V: TRBV27
J: TRBJ2-2
DNA: TGTGCCAGCAGAGGGGGGGCGTTCACCGGGGAGCTGTTTTTT
CDR3: CASRGGAFTGELFF

size: NA
D: NA
V: TRBV28
J: TRBJ2-3
DNA: TGTGCCAGCAGTTCGCCCGGGATAACAACAGATACGCAGTATTTT
CDR3: CASSSPGITTDTQYF

size: NA
D: NA
V: TRBV5-1
J: TRBJ1-2
DNA: TGCGCCAGCAGCCCAGGCAGGGGAATCCCTGGTGGCTACACCTTC
CDR3: CASSPGRGIPGGYTF

size: NA
D: TRBD2
V: TRBV5-4
J: TRBJ2-7
DNA: TGTGCCAGCAGCCAAGTAGTCCCTAGCGGGACCGAGCAGTACTTC
CDR3: CASSQVVPSGTEQYF

size: NA
D: TRBD1
V: TRBV5-1
J: TRBJ1-6
DNA: TGCGCCAGCAGCTCCCGGACAGGCAATTCACCCCTCCACTTT
CDR3: CASSSRTGNSPLHF

size: NA
D: NA
V: TRBV21-1
J: TRBJ1-2
DNA: TGTGCCAGCAGCAAAAATCCGGGCTACACCTTC
CDR3: CASSKNPGYTF

size: NA
D: TRBD2
V: TRBV5-4
J: TRBJ2-1
DNA: TGTGCCAGCAGCTTTTGGCCGGGACTAGCGGGAGGGTCCAATGAGCAGTTCTTC
CDR3: CASSFWPGLAGGSNEQFF

size: NA
D: NA
V: TRBV7-9
J: TRBJ2-5
DNA: TGTGCCAGCAGCCCGGGTCCCGTGAGGAAGACCCAGTACTTC
CDR3: CASSPGPVRKTQYF

size: NA
D: TRBD2
V: TRBV6-5
J: TRBJ2-7
DNA: TGTGCCAGCAGTTACTCCACGGGCGGGAGGTGGTACGAGCAGTACTTC
CDR3: CASSYSTGGRWYEQYF

size: NA
D: TRBD2
V: TRBV5-6
J: TRBJ2-3
DNA: TGTGCCAGCAGCCCTGGGAACGGCGGGAGAACAGATACGCAGTATTTT
CDR3: CASSPGNGGRTDTQYF

size: NA
D: NA
V: TRBV7-8
J: TRBJ2-1
DNA: TGTGCCAGCAGCACTCCTAGCCCCAGCTCCTACAATGAGCAGTTCTTC
CDR3: CASSTPSPSSYNEQFF

size: NA
D: TRBD1
V: TRBV5-1
J: TRBJ2-7
DNA: TGCGCCAGCAGCCTAACCGGGACAGGGCTCTACGAGCAGTACTTC
CDR3: CASSLTGTGLYEQYF

size: NA
D: NA
V: TRBV6-1
J: TRBJ2-2
DNA: TGTGCCAGCAGTGGTCAGGGGTTCACCGGGGAGCTGTTTTTT
CDR3: CASSGQGFTGELFF

size: NA
D: TRBD2
V: TRBV7-2
J: TRBJ2-1
DNA: TGTGCCAGCAGCTTATCTTTGCCTAGCGGGAACAATGAGCAGTTCTTC
CDR3: CASSLSLPSGNNEQFF

size: NA
D: TRBD2
V: TRBV2
J: TRBJ2-5
DNA: TGTGCCAGCAGTGAAAGCGGGAGGGATGGGGAGACCCAGTACTTC
CDR3: CASSESGRDGETQYF

size: once
D: TRBD2
V: TRBV11-2
J: TRBJ2-3
DNA: TGTGCCAGCAGCCTCCTAGCGGGCCGAAGCACAGATACGCAGTATTTT
CDR3: CASSLLAGRSTDTQYF

size: NA
D: NA
V: TRBV29-1
J: TRBJ1-2
DNA: TGCAGCGTTGGACCCGAGGGGGGGGATGGCTACACCTTC
CDR3: CSVGPEGGDGYTF

size: few
D: NA
V: TRBV5-4
J: TRBJ1-1
DNA: TGTGCCAGCAGCGTTGGGCGGGGGATTGGGGCTGAAGCTTTCTTT
CDR3: CASSVGRGIGAEAFF

size: NA
D: TRBD2
V: TRBV7-3
J: TRBJ2-2
DNA: TGTGCCAGCAGCTTAAGGGGGACTAGTAGGGGCACCGGGGAGCTGTTTTTT
CDR3: CASSLRGTSRGTGELFF

size: NA
D: TRBD1
V: TRBV4-1
J: TRBJ2-7
DNA: TGCGCCAGCAGCATGTTCAGGGGGCGTTACGAGCAGTACTTC
CDR3: CASSMFRGRYEQYF

size: NA
D: NA
V: TRBV11-2
J: TRBJ2-2
DNA: TGTGCCAGCAGCTTAGTCGCCGGAGTTTTGGCCGGGGAGCTGTTTTTT
CDR3: CASSLVAGVLAGELFF

size: NA
D: TRBD2
V: TRBV7-3
J: TRBJ2-3
DNA: TGTGCCAGCAGCCCCCGGACTAGCGGGAGTCTTGATACGCAGTATTTT
CDR3: CASSPRTSGSLDTQYF

size: NA
D: TRBD1
V: TRBV11-2
J: TRBJ1-2
DNA: TGTGCCAGCAGCTTAGGGACAGGGTATGGCTACACCTTC
CDR3: CASSLGTGYGYTF

size: NA
D: NA
V: TRBV30
J: TRBJ1-1
DNA: TGCGCTGGATCAGGAGGAGACACTGAAGCTTTCTTT
CDR3: CAGSGGDTEAFF

size: NA
D: NA
V: TRBV15
J: TRBJ1-2
DNA: TGTGCCACCAGCAGAGGACAGCTGTCCGGCTACACCTTC
CDR3: CATSRGQLSGYTF

size: once
D: TRBD1
V: TRBV27
J: TRBJ1-2
DNA: TGTGCCAGCAGTCGAACAGGGGGTGGTGGCTATGGCTACACCTTC
CDR3: CASSRTGGGGYGYTF

size: NA
D: TRBD2
V: TRBV2
J: TRBJ2-2
DNA: TGTGCCAGCAGACAGGGACTAGCGGGAGGGGCCGGGGAGCTGTTTTTT
CDR3: CASRQGLAGGAGELFF

size: NA
D: TRBD1
V: TRBV5-1
J: TRBJ1-2
DNA: TGCGCCAGCAGCCGCGACAGGGGAGCTAACTATGGCTACACCTTC
CDR3: CASSRDRGANYGYTF

size: NA
D: TRBD2
V: TRBV7-9
J: TRBJ2-1
DNA: TGTGCCAGCAGCTTAGCGAGGCTAGCGGGCCACTGGGACAATGAGCAGTTCTTC
CDR3: CASSLARLAGHWDNEQFF

size: few
D: TRBD2
V: TRBV7-2
J: TRBJ2-2
DNA: TGTGCCAGCAGCCCCGGACTAGCGGGAGGGGAGCTGTTTTTT
CDR3: CASSPGLAGGELFF

size: NA
D: NA
V: TRBV4-3
J: TRBJ1-2
DNA: TGCGCCAGCAGCCAAGCTTTCGGCGGGTTGGATCGAGACTATGGCTACACCTTC
CDR3: CASSQAFGGLDRDYGYTF

size: once
D: TRBD1
V: TRBV5-6
J: TRBJ2-7
DNA: TGTGCCAGCAGCTCACGACAGGGATATCTCGACGAGCAGTACTTC
CDR3: CASSSRQGYLDEQYF

size: NA
D: NA
V: TRBV28
J: TRBJ2-3
DNA: TGTGCCAGCATAGGGGGGGCAGATACGCAGTATTTT
CDR3: CASIGGADTQYF

size: NA
D: NA
V: TRBV13
J: TRBJ2-1
DNA: TGTGCCAGCAGCTTAGTCCTAGCAGAGAACAATGAGCAGTTCTTC
CDR3: CASSLVLAENNEQFF

size: NA
D: NA
V: TRBV2
J: TRBJ2-1
DNA: TGTGCCAGCAGGGCGACGTTTTCCCGGGGAAATGAGCAGTTCTTC
CDR3: CASRATFSRGNEQFF

size: NA
D: NA
V: TRBV28
J: TRBJ2-1
DNA: TGTGCCAGCCCACCCTCAGGGCTTTCAGAAAATGAGCAGTTCTTC
CDR3: CASPPSGLSENEQFF

size: NA
D: NA
V: TRBV2
J: TRBJ2-3
DNA: TGTGCCAGCAACGGGGTAGTCTTCGGGACAGATACGCAGTATTTT
CDR3: CASNGVVFGTDTQYF

size: NA
D: TRBD1
V: TRBV28
J: TRBJ2-7
DNA: TGTGCCACCAAAACAGGGGGGCTCTACGAGCAGTACTTC
CDR3: CATKTGGLYEQYF

size: NA
D: TRBD1
V: TRBV5-6
J: TRBJ2-7
DNA: TGTGCCAGCAGGCTGGGGGGGACAGGGCGCGAGCAGTACTTC
CDR3: CASRLGGTGREQYF

size: NA
D: TRBD1
V: TRBV7-9
J: TRBJ2-5
DNA: TGTGCCAGCAGCCAAACCCTGACAGGGGGGGAGACCCAGTACTTC
CDR3: CASSQTLTGGETQYF

size: NA
D: NA
V: TRBV5-1
J: TRBJ2-5
DNA: TGCGCCAGCAGCTTGGCCCAGGGGACGGAGACCCAGTACTTC
CDR3: CASSLAQGTETQYF

size: NA
D: NA
V: TRBV5-1
J: TRBJ2-6
DNA: TGCGCCAGCAGCCGGGCGGGGTCTGGGGCCAACGTCCTGACTTTC
CDR3: CASSRAGSGANVLTF

size: NA
D: TRBD1
V: TRBV4-1
J: TRBJ2-7
DNA: TGCGCCAGCAGCCAAGCACGGACAGGGCAGTCGTACGAGCAGTACTTC
CDR3: CASSQARTGQSYEQYF

size: NA
D: TRBD2
V: TRBV5-1
J: TRBJ2-1
DNA: TGCGCCAGCAGCTTGTCAATTAGCGGGAGTCCGACTGAGCAGTTCTTC
CDR3: CASSLSISGSPTEQFF

size: NA
D: TRBD2
V: TRBV5-1
J: TRBJ2-7
DNA: TGCGCCAGCAGCATTGGACTAGCGGGAGCCTACGAGCAGTACTTC
CDR3: CASSIGLAGAYEQYF

size: NA
D: NA
V: TRBV19
J: TRBJ2-5
DNA: TGTGCCAGTAGTATACTATCTCCCTCGGAGACCCAGTACTTC
CDR3: CASSILSPSETQYF

size: NA
D: TRBD2
V: TRBV2
J: TRBJ2-7
DNA: TGTGCCAGCAGTGTTGCTAGCGGGAACTACGAGCAGTACTTC
CDR3: CASSVASGNYEQYF

size: NA
D: TRBD2
V: TRBV9
J: TRBJ2-7
DNA: TGTGCCAGCAGCGATGACCTAGCGGGAAAACCCTACGAGCAGTACTTC
CDR3: CASSDDLAGKPYEQYF

size: NA
D: NA
V: TRBV9
J: TRBJ2-2
DNA: TGTGCCAGCAGCGTAGGGCAGGGCTCGAACACCGGGGAGCTGTTTTTT
CDR3: CASSVGQGSNTGELFF

size: NA
D: NA
V: TRBV7-9
J: TRBJ1-1
DNA: TGTGCCAGCAGCTTAGGGTTCAGACTTCTGAACACTGAAGCTTTCTTT
CDR3: CASSLGFRLLNTEAFF

size: NA
D: TRBD1
V: TRBV19
J: TRBJ2-1
DNA: TGTGCCAGTAGAAAACAGGGGTTCAATGAGCAGTTCTTC
CDR3: CASRKQGFNEQFF

size: NA
D: TRBD1
V: TRBV7-2
J: TRBJ2-7
DNA: TGTGCCAGCAGCTCGACAGGGGGCCTCTACGAGCAGTACTTC
CDR3: CASSSTGGLYEQYF

size: few
D: NA
V: TRBV28
J: TRBJ1-5
DNA: TGTGCCAGCAGCCAGTCACGGGTACAGCCCCAGCATTTT
CDR3: CASSQSRVQPQHF

size: NA
D: NA
V: TRBV18
J: TRBJ2-7
DNA: TGTGCCAGCTCGTCCGACAGGTACGAGCAGTACTTC
CDR3: CASSSDRYEQYF

size: NA
D: TRBD1
V: TRBV5-1
J: TRBJ2-5
DNA: TGCGCCAGCAGCTGGGACAGGATGGAGACCCAGTACTTC
CDR3: CASSWDRMETQYF

size: NA
D: NA
V: TRBV4-2
J: TRBJ1-2
DNA: TGTGCCAGCAGCCAAGTGTCGGGAACTCCTGGTGGCTACACCTTC
CDR3: CASSQVSGTPGGYTF

size: NA
D: TRBD2
V: TRBV4-2
J: TRBJ2-1
DNA: TGTGCCAGCAGCCAAGATATTTCCCGGACTAGCGGGAGTAGCTATGAGCAGTTCTTC
CDR3: CASSQDISRTSGSSYEQFF

size: NA
D: NA
V: TRBV4-3
J: TRBJ2-1
DNA: TGCGCCAGCAGCCAAGAAGCCTGGAATGAGCAGTTCTTC
CDR3: CASSQEAWNEQFF